The 31 T cell receptor beta chains in this list originate from one sample, sequenced in a study of human T cells and chemical hapten exposure. MiXCR, applied by TCRdb to the RACE reads, yields one record per CDR3 protein. The top ten hold 6.6% of the sample, which has some 27,000 distinct CDR3 sequences, approximately 9% seen once. The time point denotes: patch test 2, 6 weeks after DPC sensitization. Noted treatment: therapeutic diphenylcyclopropenone sensitization with weekly scalp DPC. Source: whole blood, taken in connection with sensitization to the hapten diphenylcyclopropenone (DPC). Source of these receptors: a man younger than 45 with alopecia areata. Some clones in this sample may be carry-over from other donors' samples.

The CDR3 DNA follows: TGTGCCAGCCTCTTCACTGGGGCCAACGTCCTGACTTTC. Protein product: CASLFTGANVLTF. The chain uses TRBV7-8 and TRBJ2-6; D unclear. V lost 8 bases and J 2 bases, leaving 7 bases between the germline ends. In germline, CDR1 is SGHVS, CDR2 FQNEAQ. The CDR3 has 13 residues.

This clonotype has at least ten counts. J is TRBJ1-1 and V is TRBV20-1; the D is unclear. The germline gives CDR1 DFQATT, CDR2 SNEGSKA (reference sequence). This CDR3 contains 14 residues. V lost 3 bases, J lost 1 base, and 12 bases lay in between. Here the CDR3 reads CSASREPSNTEAFF. CDR3 bases: TGCAGTGCTAGTAGGGAACCTTCGAACACTGAAGCTTTCTTT.

Many counts were recorded for this clonotype. The rearrangement uses TRBV2 and TRBJ1-5; D may be TRBD1 (6 bases). The CDR3 is 12 amino acids. Germline values: CDR1 SNHLY, CDR2 FYNNEI. Between the trimmed V and J ends, which lost 6 bases and 7 bases, there was a span of 10 bases. CDR3 nucleotide sequence: TGTGCCAGCAGGGTGGACAGCCAGCCCCAGCATTTT. Translated: CASRVDSQPQHF. Full variable domain (rest looked up from reference TRBV2 and TRBJ1-5): EPEVTQTPSHQVTQMGQEVILRCVPISNHLYFYWYRQILGQKVEFLVSFYNNEISEKSEIFDDQFSVERPDGSNFTLKIRSTKLEDSAMYFCASRVDSQPQHFGDGTRLSIL.

In its sample, this clonotype ranks as medium-sized. This chain connects TRBV7-9 to TRBJ2-1; 9 bases match TRBD2. Unmatched junction bases numbered 8, after V lost 5 bases and J lost 9 bases. The CDR3 contains 14 residues. Germline CDR1 SEHNR, CDR2 FQNEAQ (reference sequence). The CDR3 DNA reads TGTGCCAGCAGCAAGGGACTAGCTGAGGGTGAGCAGTTCTTC. This gives the protein CASSKGLAEGEQFF.

This clonotype came up many times. The chain joins TRBV29-1 to TRBJ1-1; D remains ambiguous. The CDR3 is made up of 12 amino acids. Trimming pared 5 bases from V and 0 bases from J, leaving 7 bases between. In germline, CDR1 is SQVTM, CDR2 ANQGSEA. CDR3 protein: CSVSLVNTEAFF. CDR3 nucleotide sequence: TGCAGCGTTAGTTTGGTGAACACTGAAGCTTTCTTT.

This clonotype came up many times. V gene TRBV6-1 combines with J gene TRBJ2-3, with D maybe TRBD1 (6 bases). The CDR3 contains 14 residues. V lost 5 bases to trimming and J lost 0 bases, with 9 bases between them. Germline V gene sequence: CDR1 MNHNS, CDR2 SASEGT. CDR3 region: CASSRTASTDTQYF. The CDR3, as DNA: TGTGCCAGCAGTCGGACAGCTAGCACAGATACGCAGTATTTT.

Ten or more counts support this clonotype. The rearrangement uses TRBV12-3 or TRBV12-4 and TRBJ1-6; perhaps TRBD1 as D (5 bases). There are 15 residues in the CDR3. V lost 6 bases to trimming and J lost 7 bases, with 16 bases between them. The CDR3 protein is CASSPHAGLNSPLHF. CDR3 coding DNA: TGTGCCAGCAGCCCCCATGCGGGGCTAAATTCACCCCTCCACTTT.

This rearrangement joins TRBV5-6 to TRBJ2-7; TRBD2 matches at 7 bases. CDR3 length: 13 residues. V was pared by 5 bases and J by 4 bases, with 6 bases of the junction left unmatched. Looked up from germline, CDR1 is SGHDT and CDR2 is YYEEEE. This chain's CDR3 is CASSGAGKYEQYF. The CDR3 DNA reads as TGTGCCAGCAGTGGAGCGGGGAAGTACGAGCAGTACTTC.

This clonotype ranks as medium-sized. The gene calls are TRBV2 and TRBJ2-1; D is unresolved. V was trimmed by 6 bases and J by 2 bases, leaving 2 bases between them. CDR3 length equals 11 residues. CDR1 SNHLY and CDR2 FYNNEI come from the germline V gene. CDR3 amino acids: CASSPYNEQFF. CDR3 bases: TGTGCCAGCAGCCCCTACAATGAGCAGTTCTTC.

The V gene is TRBV12-3 or TRBV12-4, the J gene TRBJ2-3; D might be TRBD2 (6 bases). The CDR3 spans 14 residues. The V end was cut by 6 bases, the J end by 4 bases, with 14 bases between. CDR3 region: CASRPGLGADTQYF. The CDR3 DNA is TGTGCCAGCAGACCGGGACTGGGGGCAGATACGCAGTATTTT.

This clonotype was found many times. The chain combines TRBV9 with TRBJ1-3; D remains ambiguous. V was shortened by 6 bases and J by 2 bases, with 12 bases between the two germline ends. The CDR3 is 14 residues long. Germline lookup yields CDR1 SGDLS and CDR2 YYNGEE. This CDR3 reads CASNSQQTGNTIYF. The CDR3 region has the DNA TGTGCCAGCAATTCTCAGCAAACTGGAAACACCATATATTTT.

This clonotype came up many times. The chain is built from TRBV11-2 and TRBJ2-7; a possible D gene is TRBD2 (5 bases). V was clipped by 8 bases and J by 8 bases, with 31 bases between them. The CDR3 consists of 17 residues. CDR1 is SGHAT and CDR2 is FQNNGV in the germline V gene. The CDR3 here is CASAGEGVSPRERKQYF. The CDR3 nucleotides read TGTGCCAGCGCCGGGGAAGGAGTTTCGCCAAGGGAGAGGAAGCAGTACTTC.

Ten or more counts support this clonotype. The chain joins TRBV29-1 to TRBJ2-5, with a possible D match to TRBD1 (6 bases). Germline assignment: CDR1 SQVTM and CDR2 ANQGSEA. V gave up 2 bases and J gave up 5 bases, with 9 bases separating them. The CDR3 has 12 amino acids. CDR3 in amino acids: CSVEKQGETQYF. The CDR3 bases are TGCAGCGTTGAAAAGCAGGGGGAGACCCAGTACTTC.

This chain joins TRBV6-2 or TRBV6-3 and TRBJ2-1, with 10 bases matching TRBD2. CDR3 length equals 16 residues. Germline V CDR1 and CDR2: MNHEY, SVGEGT. The trim removed 6 bases at V and 7 bases at J, leaving 12 bases unmatched. CDR3 amino acids: CASRPTAGGFKNEQFF. Written as DNA, the CDR3 is TGTGCCAGCAGACCCACAGCGGGGGGGTTCAAGAATGAGCAGTTCTTC.

The genes are TRBV19 and TRBJ2-4; 11 positions agree with TRBD2. The ends lost 5 bases at V and 0 bases at J; junction bases unmatched: 6. The germline V gene has CDR1 LNHDA and CDR2 SQIVND (reference sequence). The CDR3 extends over 17 amino acids. CDR3 in DNA: TGTGCCAGTAGTGGTAGCGGGGGGGACGCAGCCAAAAACATTCAGTACTTC. It encodes CASSGSGGDAAKNIQYF.

This sequence joins TRBV6-2 or TRBV6-3 and TRBJ2-1; 10 positions match TRBD2. CDR3 size: 14 residues. J was trimmed by 8 bases and V by 3 bases; bases with no gene match: 4. The V gene's germline CDR1 is MNHEY and CDR2 SVGEGT. The CDR3 nucleotides read TGTGCCAGCAGTTATCTAGCGGGGGCGTATGAGCAGTTCTTC. Amino acid sequence: CASSYLAGAYEQFF.

Comments on this clonotype: A much larger clone differs by one base, so this may be a read error. The V call is TRBV7-6, the J call TRBJ2-2, with D tentatively TRBD1 (5 bases). Germline CDR1 and CDR2: SGHVS and FNYEAQ. The CDR3 covers 15 residues. The CDR3 spells CVSSSQGTNTGELFF. The CDR3 DNA sequence: TGTGTCAGCAGCTCGCAGGGCACGAACACCGGGGAGCTGTTTTTT.

This clonotype has a count of ten or more. V and J are TRBV18 and TRBJ2-1; 7 bases are a match to TRBD2. Losses at the gene ends were 4 bases for V and 1 base for J; bases not matched to a gene: 10. This CDR3 is 17 amino acids long. From germline, CDR1 is KGHSH and CDR2 LQKENI. CDR3 nucleotide sequence: TGTGCCAGCTCACTGCCCGGGACTACCCTTTCCTACAATGAGCAGTTCTTC. Encoded protein: CASSLPGTTLSYNEQFF.

This clonotype was detected a few times. This chain links TRBV11-2 with TRBJ2-7; no clear D. V was shortened by 6 bases and J by 1 base, with 4 bases between the two germline ends. Germline CDR1 is SGHAT and CDR2 is FQNNGV. This CDR3 is 11 amino acids long. The CDR3 sequence is CASRISYEQYF. CDR3 in DNA: TGTGCCAGCAGGATTTCCTACGAGCAGTACTTC.

This clonotype was seen a few times. This rearrangement joins TRBV27 to TRBJ2-7, with 8 bases lining up with TRBD1. Germline loops: CDR1 MNHEY, CDR2 SMNVEV (reference sequence). Trimming cost V 4 bases and J 2 bases; bases outside gene matches: 7. This CDR3 contains 15 residues. CDR3 DNA sequence: TGTGCCAGCAGTTCCGGACAGGGAAAACCCTACGAGCAGTACTTC. This encodes CASSSGQGKPYEQYF.

This clonotype was seen a few times. The J gene is TRBJ2-1, the V gene TRBV30, with 9 bases fitting TRBD2. The V gene's germline CDR1 is GTSNPN and CDR2 SVGIG (reference sequence). The CDR3 length is 15 residues. J gave up 3 bases and V 0 bases, and 3 bases lay outside the gene matches. The CDR3 loop reads CAWSVLSGSYNEQFF. The CDR3 coding sequence is TGTGCCTGGAGTGTACTTAGCGGGAGCTACAATGAGCAGTTCTTC.

This clonotype has at least ten counts. The chain has TRBV20-1 and TRBJ2-3; TRBD2 matches 10 bases. Unmatched junction bases numbered 5, after V lost 3 bases and J lost 2 bases. This CDR3 has 15 amino acids. CDR1 is DFQATT, CDR2 SNEGSKA, per germline (reference sequence). The CDR3 nucleotides read TGCAGTGCTAGTCAGCGGGAGGGCGTCACAGATACGCAGTATTTT. Translated: CSASQREGVTDTQYF.

This clonotype was counted ten times or more. V usage is TRBV10-1 and J usage is TRBJ1-2; D is undetermined. The CDR3 length is 13 residues. Trimming stripped 8 bases from V and 4 bases from J, with 14 bases between. Germline V gene sequence: CDR1 WNHNN, CDR2 SYGVQD (reference sequence). CDR3: CASSGGLSYGYTF. The CDR3 coding sequence is TGCGCCAGCTCCGGTGGTCTTAGCTATGGCTACACCTTC.

By share of the sample, this clonotype is medium-sized (0.01 to 0.1%). This CDR3 is CASSYSGLAGVYNEQFF. CDR3 coding DNA: TGTGCCAGCAGTTACTCGGGACTAGCGGGGGTCTACAATGAGCAGTTCTTC. The rearrangement joins TRBV2 to TRBJ2-1; 14 nucleotides agree with TRBD2. This CDR3 is built from 17 residues. With 5 bases clipped from V and 3 bases from J, the junction kept 6 bases outside the gene matches. Germline CDR1 and CDR2: SNHLY and FYNNEI.

The chain is built from TRBV11-2 and TRBJ1-3; D not resolved. V was pared by 2 bases and J by 2 bases, with 10 bases between. The germline V gene encodes CDR1 SGHAT and CDR2 FQNNGV. This CDR3 spans 15 amino acids. The CDR3: CASSLIGGTGNTIYF. The DNA for the CDR3 is TGTGCCAGCAGCTTAATAGGAGGGACTGGAAACACCATATATTTT.

This clonotype appeared many times. Germline and junction disagree at one end, which may indicate a read error. V is TRBV18 and J is TRBJ1-1; tentatively, D is TRBD1 (6 bases). Germline V gene sequence: CDR1 KGHSH, CDR2 LQKENI. CDR3 length: 14 amino acids. CDR3 DNA sequence: TGTGCCAGCTCACCAAAGGGACAAGGGTCTGAAGCTTCCTTT. It codes for CASSPKGQGSEASF.

The DNA of the CDR3 is TGCAGCGTTGTGTCGGCAGCCTCCGTCACCGGGGAGCTGTTTTTT. This codes for CSVVSAASVTGELFF. The chain employs TRBV29-1 and TRBJ2-2; D call uncertain. V was clipped by 4 bases and J by 4 bases, with 16 bases between them. The germline V gene has CDR1 SQVTM and CDR2 ANQGSEA. CDR3 length: 15 amino acids.

This clonotype showed up just once. This rearrangement joins TRBV6-6 to TRBJ1-5, with 8 bases identical to TRBD1. The CDR3 runs to 17 residues. The J segment lost 0 bases and the V segment lost 6 bases, leaving 10 bases of the junction unmatched. Per the germline V gene, CDR1 is MNHNY and CDR2 is SVGAGI (reference sequence). The CDR3 region has the DNA TGTGCCAGCAGCCCGACCGGACAGGGTATTAGCAATCAGCCCCAGCATTTT. This codes for CASSPTGQGISNQPQHF.

This clonotype is classed as medium-sized (0.01 to 0.1%). The chain joins TRBV4-3 to TRBJ1-5; unclear D gene. From germline, CDR1 is LGHNA and CDR2 YSLEER. V gave up 0 bases and J gave up 3 bases, with 9 bases separating them. The CDR3 is 15 amino acids. CDR3 protein: CASSQDRDFNQPQHF. Here the CDR3 DNA reads TGCGCCAGCAGCCAAGATAGGGATTTCAATCAGCCCCAGCATTTT.

This clonotype was seen ten or more times. The genes are TRBV18 and TRBJ2-1; 8 nucleotides align to TRBD1. Germline V lookup: CDR1 KGHSH, CDR2 LQKENI. Unmatched junction bases numbered 5, after V lost 3 bases and J lost 7 bases. The CDR3 runs 14 residues. CDR3 nucleotides: TGTGCCAGCTCACCGGGACAGGACAGAAATGAGCAGTTCTTC. It translates to CASSPGQDRNEQFF.

Only a few counts were recorded for this clonotype. The J gene is TRBJ2-3, the V gene TRBV9, with D possibly being TRBD2 (7 bases). From germline, CDR1 is SGDLS and CDR2 YYNGEE. The CDR3 is 16 residues long. Trimming removed 3 bases at V and 6 bases at J, with 20 bases between. CDR3 sequence reads: CASSAFLAGATDTQYF. The DNA of the CDR3 is TGTGCCAGCAGCGCTTTTTTGGCGGGGGCTACGGATACGCAGTATTTT.